This T cell receptor (beta chain) originates from a study of cytomegalovirus exposure and HLA in healthy donors. Findings and caveats of the study: A later analysis found most CMV-associated TCR beta chains apparently HLA-restricted.

PCR employed 60 Vbeta and 13 Jbeta primers. Sequencing was performed with immunoSEQ multiplex PCR; in TCRdb, only in-frame clones are kept and a portion is missing. Of 65,000 to 85,000 clones detected, 70% to 80% appear once; the ten largest clones hold roughly 3%. Concerning this clone itself: The antigen is undetermined.

The V and J ends lost 5 bases and 0 bases respectively, with 8 bases between them. From germline, CDR1 is MNHEY and CDR2 SMNVEV (reference sequence). CDR3 length: 13 amino acids. This chain links TRBV27 with TRBJ2-7, with D possibly being TRBD2 (5 bases). Source material: PBMCs. The sequence was collected from a man aged 45 to 65 in good health and CMV-seropositive. CDR3 DNA sequence: TGTGCCAGCAGTCCTCGGGGCTCCTACGAGCAGTACTTC. Amino acids: CASSPRGSYEQYF.